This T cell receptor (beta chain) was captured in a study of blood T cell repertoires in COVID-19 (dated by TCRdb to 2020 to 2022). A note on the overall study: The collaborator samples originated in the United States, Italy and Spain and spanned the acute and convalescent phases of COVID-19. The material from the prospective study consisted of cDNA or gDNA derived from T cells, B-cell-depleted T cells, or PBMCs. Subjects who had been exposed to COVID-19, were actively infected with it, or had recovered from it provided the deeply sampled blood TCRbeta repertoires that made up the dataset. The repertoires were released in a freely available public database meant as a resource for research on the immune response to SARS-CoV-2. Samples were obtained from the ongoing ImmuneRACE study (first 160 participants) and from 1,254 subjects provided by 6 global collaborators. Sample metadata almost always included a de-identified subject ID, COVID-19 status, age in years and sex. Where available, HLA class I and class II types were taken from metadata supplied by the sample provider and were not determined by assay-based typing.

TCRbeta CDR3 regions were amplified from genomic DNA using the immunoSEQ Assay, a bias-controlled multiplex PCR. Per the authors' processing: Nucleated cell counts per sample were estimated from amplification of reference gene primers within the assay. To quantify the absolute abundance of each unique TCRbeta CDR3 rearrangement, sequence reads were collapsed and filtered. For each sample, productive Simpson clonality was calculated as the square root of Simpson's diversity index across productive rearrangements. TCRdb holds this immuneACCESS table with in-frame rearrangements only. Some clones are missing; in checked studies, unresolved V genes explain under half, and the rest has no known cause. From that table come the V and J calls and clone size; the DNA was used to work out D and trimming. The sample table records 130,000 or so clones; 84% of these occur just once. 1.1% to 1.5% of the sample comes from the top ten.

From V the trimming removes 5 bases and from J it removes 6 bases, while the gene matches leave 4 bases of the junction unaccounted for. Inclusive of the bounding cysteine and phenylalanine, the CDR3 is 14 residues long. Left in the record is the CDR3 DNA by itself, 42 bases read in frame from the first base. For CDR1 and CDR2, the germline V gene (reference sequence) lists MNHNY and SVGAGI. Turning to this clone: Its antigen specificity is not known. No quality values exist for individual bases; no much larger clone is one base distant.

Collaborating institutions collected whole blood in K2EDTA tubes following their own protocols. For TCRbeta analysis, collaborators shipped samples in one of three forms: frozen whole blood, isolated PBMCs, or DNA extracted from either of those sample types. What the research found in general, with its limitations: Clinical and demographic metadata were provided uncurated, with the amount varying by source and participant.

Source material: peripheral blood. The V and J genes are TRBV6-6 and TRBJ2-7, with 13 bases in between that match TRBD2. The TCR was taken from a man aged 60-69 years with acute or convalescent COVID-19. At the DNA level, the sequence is TGTGCCAGCAGTCTACTAGCGGGAGGGTCCGAGCAGTACTTC. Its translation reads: CASSLLAGGSEQYF.